This is a list of T cell receptor beta chains from one sample in a study of shared clonotypes between healthy human individuals. Sequencing was performed with immunoSEQ multiplex PCR; in TCRdb, only in-frame clones are kept and a portion is missing. Of about 470,000 clones in the sample, roughly three quarters are singletons; the top ten hold around 14%. Sequencing was performed on PBMCs. The receptors stem from a woman aged 40-49 years in good health. Some clones in this sample may be carry-over from other donors' samples. Both conserved end residues are part of each CDR3. A D gene is named only where the DNA matches it firmly. A row's size may be missing; if present it is once, few, many or a size class.

>TRBV13|TRBJ2-5|.|.
CASSSGVVEQYF
TGTGCCAGCAGCTCGGGAGTGGTGGAGCAGTACTTC
>TRBV6-1|TRBJ1-1|.|TRBD1
CASSTGGWTEAFF
TGTGCCAGCAGTACAGGGGGTTGGACTGAAGCTTTCTTT
>TRBV5-5|TRBJ1-3|.|.
CASSSTGGSGNTIYF
TGTGCCAGCAGCTCGACGGGGGGCTCTGGAAACACCATATATTTT
>TRBV27|TRBJ2-4|.|.
CASSSNIQYF
TGTGCCAGCAGTTCAAACATTCAGTACTTC
>TRBV4-1|TRBJ1-3|.|.
CASSQAIFGNTIYF
TGCGCCAGCAGCCAAGCGATTTTCGGAAACACCATATATTTT
>TRBV10-3|TRBJ2-5|.|TRBD2
CAISRSTGLAGEETQYF
TGTGCCATCAGTCGAAGCACGGGACTAGCGGGGGAAGAGACCCAGTACTTC
>TRBV18|TRBJ2-3|.|.
CASSPDPPGASTDTQYF
TGTGCCAGCTCACCGGATCCCCCAGGGGCCAGCACAGATACGCAGTATTTT
>TRBV20-1|TRBJ2-3|.|.
CSAGDTQYF
TGCAGTGCAGGGGATACGCAGTATTTT
>TRBV7-6|TRBJ1-6|.|TRBD1
CASSLAGGGSPLHF
TGTGCCAGCAGCTTAGCAGGGGGCGGCTCACCCCTCCACTTT
>TRBV6-1|TRBJ1-4|.|TRBD1
CASSEGTGSPRGVEKLFF
TGTGCCAGCAGTGAAGGGACAGGGTCCCCCCGGGGGGTTGAAAAACTGTTTTTT
>TRBV2|TRBJ2-1|.|.
CASSDAEQFF
TGTGCCAGCAGTGACGCCGAGCAGTTCTTC
>TRBV6-1|TRBJ1-4|.|.
CAGSVGRARFEKLFF
TGTGCCGGCAGTGTAGGCAGGGCTCGATTTGAAAAACTGTTTTTT
>TRBV7-8|TRBJ2-5|few|TRBD2
CASPPPGLAADKETQYF
TGTGCCAGCCCTCCTCCGGGACTAGCAGCAGATAAAGAGACCCAGTACTTC
>TRBV7-2|TRBJ2-1|.|TRBD2
CASSLAVWGLANEQFF
TGTGCCAGCAGCTTAGCTGTTTGGGGACTAGCGAATGAGCAGTTCTTC
>TRBV7-2|TRBJ1-5|.|.
CASSLRRVDQPQHF
TGTGCCAGCAGCTTACGCAGGGTCGATCAGCCCCAGCATTTT
>TRBV5-1|TRBJ2-1|.|.
CASSLEAGGSYNEQFF
TGCGCCAGCAGCTTGGAAGCGGGTGGGTCCTACAATGAGCAGTTCTTC
>TRBV7-2|TRBJ1-4|.|.
CASSFVGGEKLFF
TGTGCCAGCAGCTTTGTGGGCGGTGAAAAACTGTTTTTT
>TRBV2|TRBJ2-1|once|.
CASSVDGIYNEQFF
TGTGCCAGCAGTGTGGACGGTATATACAATGAGCAGTTCTTC
>TRBV5-4|TRBJ2-7|.|.
CASSLASVGSYEQYF
TGTGCCAGCAGCTTGGCGTCGGTCGGCTCCTACGAGCAGTACTTC
>TRBV23-1|TRBJ2-2|.|.
CASSRGGTGELFF
TGCGCCAGCAGTCGTGGGGGCACCGGGGAGCTGTTTTTT
>TRBV27|TRBJ1-5|.|.
CASSPFNQPQHF
TGTGCCAGCAGTCCCTTCAATCAGCCCCAGCATTTT
>TRBV28|TRBJ2-7|.|TRBD1
CASTFQGGDEQYF
TGTGCCAGCACCTTCCAAGGGGGCGACGAGCAGTACTTC
>TRBV7-2|TRBJ2-1|once|.
CASSLGSGGNEQFF
TGTGCCAGCAGCTTAGGTTCGGGCGGCAATGAGCAGTTCTTC
>TRBV4-3|TRBJ2-1|few|TRBD2
CASSQIYSVKSGSSYNEQFF
TGCGCCAGCAGCCAGATCTACAGCGTTAAAAGCGGGAGTAGCTACAATGAGCAGTTCTTC
>TRBV19|TRBJ2-7|.|TRBD2
CASRPPGGSTYEQYF
TGTGCCAGTAGGCCACCGGGAGGCTCGACCTACGAGCAGTACTTC
>TRBV6-6|TRBJ1-5|.|.
CASSYPEVGTQPQHF
TGTGCCAGCAGTTACCCCGAGGTGGGTACTCAGCCCCAGCATTTT
>TRBV19|TRBJ2-6|.|.
CASSMIGGANVLTF
TGTGCCAGTAGTATGATCGGTGGGGCCAACGTCCTGACTTTC
>TRBV5-6|TRBJ2-6|.|.
CASSLQAGANVLTF
TGTGCCAGCAGCTTACAGGCTGGGGCCAACGTCCTGACTTTC
>TRBV5-4|TRBJ1-2|.|.
CASSRDRQTNYGYTF
TGTGCCAGCAGCCGAGACAGACAAACGAACTATGGCTACACCTTC
>TRBV7-9|TRBJ1-2|.|.
CASSLVTGAYGYTF
TGTGCCAGCAGCTTAGTTACGGGGGCCTATGGCTACACCTTC
>TRBV22-1|TRBJ2-6|.|.
CPGRGFSEQSRANVLTF
TGTCCTGGGAGGGGTTTTAGCGAACAAAGTCGGGCCAACGTCCTGACTTTC
>TRBV5-6|TRBJ2-1|.|TRBD2
CASSLTGLVGGYNEQFF
TGTGCCAGCAGCTTGACTGGACTAGTTGGTGGGTACAATGAGCAGTTCTTC
>TRBV4-2|TRBJ1-2|.|.
CASSQEDFSQDPTDYGYTF
TGTGCCAGCAGCCAAGAAGATTTTAGTCAGGACCCGACCGACTATGGCTACACCTTC
>TRBV10-3|TRBJ2-7|many|TRBD2
CAIRGTSGRYYEQYF
TGTGCCATCAGGGGGACTAGCGGGAGGTACTACGAGCAGTACTTC
>TRBV9|TRBJ2-2|.|.
CASSSQLGNTGELFF
TGTGCCAGCAGTTCTCAGTTAGGGAACACCGGGGAGCTGTTTTTT
>TRBV30|TRBJ1-4|.|.
CAWTREGVREKLFF
TGTGCCTGGACAAGAGAAGGGGTTCGCGAAAAACTGTTTTTT
>TRBV4-2|TRBJ2-7|.|TRBD2
CASSYRLARAYEQYF
TGTGCCAGCAGTTATAGACTAGCGCGAGCCTACGAGCAGTACTTC
>TRBV6-1|TRBJ2-7|.|.
CASSTPYEQYF
TGTGCCAGCAGTACCCCCTACGAGCAGTACTTC
>TRBV6-1|TRBJ2-1|.|.
CASSDTGRVNEQFF
TGTGCCAGCAGTGACACAGGGAGGGTCAATGAGCAGTTCTTC
>TRBV11-2|TRBJ2-1|.|TRBD1
CASSLRDSSYNEQFF
TGTGCCAGCAGCTTAAGGGACAGCTCCTACAATGAGCAGTTCTTC
>TRBV30|TRBJ1-2|.|.
CAWSDGNYGYTF
TGTGCCTGGAGCGACGGAAACTATGGCTACACATTC
>TRBV7-8|TRBJ1-2|.|.
CASSLFAQRVYGYTF
TGTGCCAGCAGCTTATTCGCTCAGAGAGTTTATGGCTACACCTTC
>TRBV14|TRBJ2-1|once|.
CASSQGGGRGEQFF
TGTGCTAGCAGCCAGGGAGGGGGGAGAGGTGAGCAGTTCTTC
>TRBV27|TRBJ2-5|.|TRBD1
CASILRQGPRWEQYF
TGTGCCAGCATCCTCCGACAGGGGCCTCGTTGGGAGCAGTACTTC
>TRBV15|TRBJ2-3|few|.
CATSRDHSTDTQYF
TGTGCCACCAGCAGAGATCACTCGACAGATACGCAGTATTTT
>TRBV2|TRBJ2-2|.|.
CASRRTTILGELFF
TGTGCCAGCAGAAGGACAACCATCTTAGGGGAGCTGTTTTTT
>TRBV18|TRBJ1-1|.|.
CASSHRDTEAFF
TGTGCCAGCTCACACCGGGACACTGAAGCTTTCTTT
>TRBV5-1|TRBJ2-1|.|TRBD1
CASSLGTGRSYNEQFF
TGCGCCAGCAGCTTGGGGACAGGACGCTCCTACAATGAGCAGTTCTTC
>TRBV5-4|TRBJ1-1|once|.
CASSLTPGNTEAFF
TGTGCCAGCAGCTTAACCCCAGGGAACACTGAAGCTTTCTTT
>TRBV11-2|TRBJ2-7|.|TRBD1
CASSKGTDPSYEQYF
TGTGCCAGCAGTAAGGGGACAGACCCTTCCTACGAGCAGTACTTC
>TRBV28|TRBJ2-1|few|.
CASSSVLLDGDEQFF
TGTGCCAGCAGTTCTGTCCTACTAGATGGGGATGAGCAGTTCTTC
>TRBV4-1|TRBJ2-1|.|.
CASSQAIGKSNEQFF
TGCGCCAGCAGCCAGGCTATCGGGAAATCCAATGAGCAGTTCTTC
>TRBV6-5|TRBJ2-7|.|TRBD2
CASSYSPSGHYEQYF
TGTGCCAGCAGTTACTCGCCTAGCGGCCACTACGAGCAGTACTTC
>TRBV19|TRBJ2-7|.|TRBD1
CASSSDRGGFYEQYF
TGTGCCAGTAGTAGCGACAGGGGCGGTTTCTACGAGCAGTACTTC
>TRBV7-6|TRBJ1-1|.|.
CASSFSEFSTEAFF
TGTGCCAGCAGCTTCTCGGAGTTTTCCACTGAAGCTTTCTTT
>TRBV5-1|TRBJ1-4|.|.
CASSLQPTGTSNEKLFF
TGCGCCAGCAGCTTACAACCGACCGGGACAAGTAATGAAAAACTGTTTTTT
>TRBV21-1|TRBJ2-3|.|.
CASRWPRRLDTQYF
TGTGCCAGCAGATGGCCTCGCCGGTTAGATACGCAGTATTTT